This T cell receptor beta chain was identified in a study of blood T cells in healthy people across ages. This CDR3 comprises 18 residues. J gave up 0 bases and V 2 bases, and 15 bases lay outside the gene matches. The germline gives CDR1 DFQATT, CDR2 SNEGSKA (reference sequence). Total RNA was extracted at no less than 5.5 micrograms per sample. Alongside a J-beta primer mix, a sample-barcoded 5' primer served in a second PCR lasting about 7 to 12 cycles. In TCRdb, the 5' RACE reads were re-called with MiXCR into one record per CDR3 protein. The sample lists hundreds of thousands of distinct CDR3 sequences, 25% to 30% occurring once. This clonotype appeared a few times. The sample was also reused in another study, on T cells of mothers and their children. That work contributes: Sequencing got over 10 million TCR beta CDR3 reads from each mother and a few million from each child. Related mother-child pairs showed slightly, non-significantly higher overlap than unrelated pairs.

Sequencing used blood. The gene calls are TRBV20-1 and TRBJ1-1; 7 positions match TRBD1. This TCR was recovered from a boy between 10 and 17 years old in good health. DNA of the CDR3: TGCAGTGCTAGAACGCCGACAGGGTGGACTCCATTGAACACTGAAGCTTTCTTT. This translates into CSARTPTGWTPLNTEAFF.